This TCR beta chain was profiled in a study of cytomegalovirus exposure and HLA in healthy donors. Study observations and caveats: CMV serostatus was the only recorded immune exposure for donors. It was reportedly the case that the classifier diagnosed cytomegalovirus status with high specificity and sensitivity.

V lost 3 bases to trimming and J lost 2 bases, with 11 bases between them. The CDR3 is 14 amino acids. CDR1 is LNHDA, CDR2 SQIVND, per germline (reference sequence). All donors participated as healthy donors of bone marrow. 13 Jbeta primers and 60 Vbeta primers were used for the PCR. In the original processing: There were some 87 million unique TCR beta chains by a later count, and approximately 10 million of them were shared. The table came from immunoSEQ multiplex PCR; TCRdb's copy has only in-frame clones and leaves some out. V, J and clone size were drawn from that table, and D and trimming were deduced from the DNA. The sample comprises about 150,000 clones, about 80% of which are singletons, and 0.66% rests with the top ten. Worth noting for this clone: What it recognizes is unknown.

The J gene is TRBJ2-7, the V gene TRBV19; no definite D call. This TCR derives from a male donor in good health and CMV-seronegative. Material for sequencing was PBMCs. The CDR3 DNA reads TGTGCCAGTAGTATCGGAGCTCGACCCTACGAGCAGTACTTC. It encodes CASSIGARPYEQYF.